A selection of T cell receptor beta chains follows, all from one sample in a study of beta chain features in type 1 diabetes. Profiled with immunoSEQ multiplex PCR; TCRdb holds only in-frame clones, not every one. Of 300,000 to 350,000 clones listed, around 8% were seen once; the top ten hold approximately 0.44%. The specimen was central memory CD4+ T cells from blood. The receptors come from a young woman in good health. Each CDR3 is given with its conserved first and last residue. The D gene is left open where the match is weak. Some rows mark clone size as missing; the rest say once, few, many or name a class of expanded clone.

>TRBJ1-1|NA|TRBV4-1|NA
CASSQTTETEAFF
TGCGCCAGCAGCCAAACCACAGAGACTGAAGCTTTCTTT
>TRBJ2-7|NA|TRBV21-1|NA
CASSKESAGGDLHEQYF
TGTGCCAGCAGCAAAGAAAGTGCAGGGGGCGATTTGCACGAGCAGTACTTC
>TRBJ2-5|few|TRBV7-2|NA
CASSDGRRLQYF
TGTGCCAGCAGCGACGGCCGAAGGCTCCAGTACTTC
>TRBJ1-5|few|TRBV7-9|NA
CASSLAFRVQNQPQHF
TGTGCCAGCAGCTTAGCGTTCAGGGTTCAGAATCAGCCCCAGCATTTT
>TRBJ2-7|few|TRBV19|NA
CASSSLDGIYEQYF
TGTGCCAGTAGCTCGCTTGATGGGATCTACGAGCAGTACTTC
>TRBJ2-5|many|TRBV4-3|NA
CASSQDRGWVETQYF
TGCGCCAGCAGCCAAGATCGGGGGTGGGTGGAGACCCAGTACTTC
>TRBJ2-7|NA|TRBV14|NA
CASSHLLAWYEQYF
TGTGCCAGCAGCCATTTGCTAGCTTGGTACGAGCAGTACTTC
>TRBJ1-1|few|TRBV27|TRBD1
CASSHYDRGTEAFF
TGTGCCAGCAGCCATTACGACAGGGGAACTGAAGCTTTCTTT
>TRBJ2-1|few|TRBV5-8|NA
CASSYGRNEQFF
TGTGCCAGCAGCTACGGACGGAATGAGCAGTTCTTC
>TRBJ2-4|few|TRBV27|TRBD1
CASSLSGTGALNIQYF
TGTGCCAGCAGTTTAAGTGGGACAGGGGCCCTAAACATTCAGTACTTC
>TRBJ2-1|once|TRBV29-1|NA
CSVRPESYPSYNEQFF
TGCAGCGTTCGTCCCGAGTCTTACCCTTCCTACAATGAGCAGTTCTTC
>TRBJ1-5|NA|TRBV7-2|NA
CASSLVQNQPQHF
TGTGCCAGCAGCTTAGTTCAAAATCAGCCCCAGCATTTT
>TRBJ2-2|few|TRBV5-1|NA
CASSLDILGSAGELFF
TGCGCCAGCAGCTTGGACATCTTGGGGAGTGCCGGGGAGCTGTTTTTT
>TRBJ2-5|few|TRBV7-8|NA
CASSHDYQETQYF
TGTGCCAGCAGCCACGACTACCAAGAGACCCAGTACTTC
>TRBJ2-5|NA|TRBV29-1|TRBD2
CSVERSGSAKTQYF
TGCAGCGTTGAACGTAGCGGGAGTGCAAAGACCCAGTACTTC
>TRBJ1-2|NA|TRBV7-9|NA
CASSPPGRDYGYTF
TGTGCCAGCAGCCCCCCGGGCAGGGACTATGGCTACACCTTC
>TRBJ1-2|NA|TRBV5-4|NA
CASSSWSARNYGYTF
TGTGCCAGCAGCTCATGGTCGGCCAGGAACTATGGCTACACCTTC
>TRBJ2-7|NA|TRBV5-4|NA
CASSFGGVGNEQYF
TGTGCCAGCAGTTTTGGGGGCGTCGGAAACGAGCAGTACTTC
>TRBJ1-1|few|TRBV6-5|NA
CASSYWQGLGNTEAFF
TGTGCCAGCAGTTACTGGCAGGGGCTGGGGAACACTGAAGCTTTCTTT
>TRBJ2-7|few|TRBV5-4|TRBD1
CASSVSLQGRYSTYEQYF
TGTGCCAGCAGCGTTAGTCTACAGGGGAGATACTCCACCTACGAGCAGTACTTC
>TRBJ1-5|few|TRBV6-1|NA
CASSEDGFSNQPQHF
TGTGCCAGCAGTGAGGACGGATTTAGCAATCAGCCCCAGCATTTT
>TRBJ1-2|NA|TRBV28|NA
CATIDGTNYGYTF
TGTGCCACCATCGACGGCACTAACTATGGCTACACCTTC
>TRBJ2-7|NA|TRBV11-1|TRBD1
CASSLAGTDPYEQYF
TGTGCCAGCAGCTTAGCCGGGACAGACCCGTACGAGCAGTACTTC
>TRBJ2-2|few|TRBV2|NA
CASWAGELFF
TGTGCCAGCTGGGCCGGGGAGCTGTTTTTT
>TRBJ2-7|NA|TRBV5-4|NA
CASSLAVKGGSSYEQYF
TGTGCCAGCAGCTTGGCCGTAAAAGGGGGTAGCTCCTACGAGCAGTACTTC
>TRBJ2-2|NA|TRBV11-3|NA
CASSLDYYTGELFF
TGTGCCAGCAGCTTAGATTATTACACCGGGGAGCTGTTTTTT
>TRBJ2-4|NA|TRBV7-8|TRBD2
CASSEGTSRYIQYF
TGTGCCAGCAGCGAAGGGACTAGTCGGTACATTCAGTACTTC